The 15 T cell receptor beta chains below were found in one sample sequenced in a study of T cell responses to AZD1222 COVID-19 vaccine. The table came from immunoSEQ multiplex PCR; TCRdb's copy has only in-frame clones and leaves some out. The sample comprises about 130,000 clones, roughly 85% of which are singletons, and roughly 8% rests with the top ten. The material sequenced was peripheral blood, taken on day 0 of AZD1222 vaccination. These receptors were taken from an adult in good health.

The V call is TRBV7-8, the J call TRBJ1-1; D gene unclear. The CDR3 has 15 residues. With 3 bases removed from V and 0 bases from J, the gap between germline ends came to 11 bases. CDR1 is SGHVS, CDR2 FQNEAQ, per germline. The CDR3 loop is CASSFVSGLNTEAFF. The CDR3 DNA follows: TGTGCCAGCAGCTTCGTGTCAGGCCTGAACACTGAAGCTTTCTTT.

This clone occurred a few times. The V call is TRBV10-2, the J call TRBJ2-3; weak D call: TRBD1 (5 bases). This CDR3 is 11 amino acids long. Looked up from germline, CDR1 is WSHSY and CDR2 is SAAADI. V shed 8 bases and J shed 6 bases, with 9 bases lying between them. The CDR3 DNA is TGCGCCAGCGAAGGGGCGGATACGCAGTATTTT. Translation: CASEGADTQYF.

V gene TRBV3-1 (or the pseudogene TRBV3-2) combines with J gene TRBJ2-6; D not resolved. V lost 4 bases and J lost 0, with 10 bases in between. Germline CDR1 reads LGHDT; CDR2 reads YNNKEL (reference sequence). The CDR3 is made up of 16 amino acids. Here the CDR3 reads CASSPSYSSGANVLTF. The CDR3 region has the DNA TGTGCCAGCAGCCCATCCTATTCCTCTGGGGCCAACGTCCTGACTTTC.

This clone was counted a few times. The J gene is TRBJ1-5, the V gene TRBV24-1, with a weak D call TRBD1 (6 bases). The CDR3 sequence is 12 residues long. CDR1 KGHDR and CDR2 SFDVKD come from the germline V gene. V lost 3 bases, J lost 10 bases, and 9 bases lay in between. The CDR3 sequence: CATSDTGFPQHF. The CDR3 DNA follows: TGTGCCACCAGTGATACAGGGTTTCCCCAGCATTTT.

This clone was seen more than once but under ten times. The chain combines TRBV7-9 with TRBJ2-1; no reliable D call. V shed 9 bases and J shed 6 bases, with 12 bases lying between them. CDR3 size: 12 residues. Germline-derived CDR1 and CDR2 are SEHNR and FQNEAQ (reference sequence). In DNA form, the CDR3 reads TGTGCCAGTATGGGCCGCCGCAATGAGCAGTTCTTC. Protein sequence: CASMGRRNEQFF.

This rearrangement joins TRBV30 to TRBJ1-5; the match to TRBD1 covers 11 bases. The CDR3 consists of 18 residues. Germline V gives CDR1 GTSNPN, CDR2 SVGIG (reference sequence). The junction had 7 bases not matched to a gene; V was cut back by 0 bases and J by 0 bases. CDR3 DNA: TGTGCCTGGAGTGTTGGGACAGGGGGGTACTTTAGCAATCAGCCCCAGCATTTT. It translates to CAWSVGTGGYFSNQPQHF.

This rearrangement joins TRBV30 to TRBJ1-4; the match to TRBD1 covers 8 bases. Unmatched junction bases numbered 12, after V lost 2 bases and J lost 10 bases. Germline loops: CDR1 GTSNPN, CDR2 SVGIG (reference sequence). This CDR3 is 15 amino acids long. The CDR3 sequence: CAWSQWDRLIGKLFF. CDR3 coding DNA: TGTGCCTGGAGTCAATGGGACAGGTTAATAGGAAAACTGTTTTTT.

This chain joins TRBV3-1 (or the pseudogene TRBV3-2) and TRBJ2-5; D ambiguous. The CDR3 spans 11 residues. Trimming cost V 3 bases and J 4 bases, with 3 bases left between them. From germline, CDR1 is LGHDT and CDR2 YNNKEL (reference sequence). CDR3 in DNA: TGTGCCAGCAGCCACACAGAGACCCAGTACTTC. Encoded protein: CASSHTETQYF.

The gene calls are TRBV7-8 and TRBJ2-7; D is unclear. Germline V gives CDR1 SGHVS, CDR2 FQNEAQ. The CDR3 sequence is 13 residues long. V was clipped by 5 bases and J by 4 bases, with 12 bases between them. Here the CDR3 DNA reads TGTGCCAGCAGCCTGCGCACGGAGTACGAGCAGTACTTC. It translates to CASSLRTEYEQYF.

The J gene is TRBJ2-5, the V gene TRBV2; D ambiguous. V lost 7 bases and J lost 1, with 4 bases in between. The CDR3 is made up of 11 amino acids. From germline, CDR1 is SNHLY and CDR2 FYNNEI. CDR3 region: CASKFQETQYF. The CDR3 nucleotides are TGTGCCAGCAAGTTCCAAGAGACCCAGTACTTC.

In its sample, this clone was seen a few times. The V gene is TRBV6-5, the J gene TRBJ1-2; D is undetermined. This CDR3 is 13 amino acids long. Germline-derived CDR1 and CDR2 are MNHEY and SVGAGI. V was pared by 7 bases and J by 3 bases, with 12 bases between. The CDR3 protein is CASILTSDYGYTF. Here the CDR3 DNA reads TGTGCCAGCATTTTGACTAGTGACTATGGCTACACCTTC.

The chain carries TRBV12-3 or TRBV12-4 and TRBJ1-5; D perhaps matches TRBD1 (6 bases). CDR3 size: 12 residues. Trimming cost V 5 bases and J 7 bases, with 9 bases left between them. CDR3 nucleotides: TGTGCCAGCAGTGACCAGGGGCAGCCCCAGCATTTT. Translating it yields CASSDQGQPQHF.

This chain links TRBV12-3 or TRBV12-4 with TRBJ2-7, with D tentatively TRBD1 (6 bases). V was cut by 7 bases and J by 5 bases, with 12 bases left in between. The length of the CDR3 is 12 residues. The CDR3 reads CASKTRGHEQYF. The CDR3 DNA reads as TGTGCCAGCAAGACCAGGGGTCACGAGCAGTACTTC.

This rearrangement joins TRBV3-1 (or the pseudogene TRBV3-2) to TRBJ1-2; no firm D call. The CDR3 runs to 12 residues. V shed 1 base and J shed 4 bases, with 4 bases lying between them. Germline V gene sequence: CDR1 LGHDT, CDR2 YNNKEL (reference sequence). This chain's CDR3 is CASSQATYGYTF. The DNA for the CDR3 is TGTGCCAGCAGCCAAGCGACCTATGGCTACACCTTC.

The J gene is TRBJ2-3, the V gene TRBV18, with unresolved D. Trimming pared 2 bases from V and 5 bases from J, leaving 14 bases between. Germline CDR1 reads KGHSH; CDR2 reads LQKENI. The CDR3 runs to 15 residues. CDR3: CASSPASHFGDTQYF. The CDR3 DNA reads as TGTGCCAGCTCACCAGCCTCCCACTTCGGAGATACGCAGTATTTT.